The subject of this entry is one T cell receptor beta chain. Authors' data handling: Amplification of reference gene primers provided the estimated nucleated cell counts. The assay was immunoSEQ multiplex PCR, and TCRdb's table has in-frame clones only and misses some. V and J calls and clone size come straight from that table; D and trimming were deduced from the DNA. The sample carries a few hundred thousand clones, over 75% recorded once. The sample belongs to a study of blood T cell repertoires in COVID-19. The V gene end was trimmed by 2 bases and the J gene end by 4 bases; junction bases not matched to a gene: 3. Germline lookup yields CDR1 MGHDK and CDR2 SYGVNS. This CDR3 has 15 residues.

The chain carries TRBV25-1 and TRBJ2-5; TRBD2 agrees at 11 bases. The material sequenced was PBMCs or T cells enriched from blood (not recorded which). The clonotype comes from a man aged 25 to 40 who had recovered from COVID-19. CDR3 loop: CASSEPSGGRETQYF. CDR3 in DNA: TGTGCCAGCAGTGAACCTAGCGGGGGGCGAGAGACCCAGTACTTC.